Following are 8 T cell receptor beta chains from one sample sequenced in a study of T cell changes during pregnancy in multiple sclerosis. Generated by immunoSEQ multiplex PCR, the TCRdb table keeps only in-frame clones and is missing some. The sample holds 70,000 to 95,000 clones, approximately 94% seen once. The specimen was peripheral blood, collected in the second trimester of pregnancy. The receptors here all came from a female donor in good health, enrolled as a control in a pregnancy study.

This chain links TRBV7-3 with TRBJ1-1, with D possibly matching TRBD1 (5 bases). The CDR3 totals 13 residues. Trimming cost V 5 bases and J 1 base, with 8 bases left between them. Germline assignment: CDR1 SGHTA and CDR2 FQGTGA. In DNA, the CDR3 is TGTGCCAGCAGCCGAGACAGGAACACTGAAGCTTTCTTT. This gives the protein CASSRDRNTEAFF.

The V call is TRBV4-3, the J call TRBJ1-2; D remains ambiguous. The length of the CDR3 is 13 residues. Trimming removed 1 base from V and 4 bases from J, with 7 bases in between. Germline V gene lookup returns CDR1 LGHNA and CDR2 YSLEER. CDR3 coding DNA: TGCGCCAGCAGCCAAGGGAGGAGCTATGGCTACACCTTC. Its translation is CASSQGRSYGYTF.

The rearrangement links TRBV7-9 to TRBJ2-7; 8 positions agree with TRBD2. V lost 6 bases, J lost 1 base, and 11 bases stayed unmatched. The CDR3 has 16 residues. Looked up from germline, CDR1 is SEHNR and CDR2 is FQNEAQ (reference sequence). CDR3 in DNA: TGTGCCAGCAGGCGCATTGGCGGGGGGCATTCCTACGAGCAGTACTTC. Encoded protein: CASRRIGGGHSYEQYF. The whole variable domain, remainder taken from reference TRBV7-9 and TRBJ2-7, is DTGVSQNPRHKITKRGQNVTFRCDPISEHNRLYWYRQTLGQGPEFLTYFQNEAQLEKSRLLSDRFSAERPKGSFSTLEIQRTEQGDSAMYLCASRRIGGGHSYEQYFGPGTRLTVT.

This clone was counted a few times. V and J are TRBV28 and TRBJ1-3; maybe TRBD1 (6 bases). CDR3 length: 15 amino acids. Per germline, CDR1 MDHEN and CDR2 SYDVKM. V lost 3 bases and J lost 4, with 13 bases in between. The CDR3 loop reads CASSFPGQTGNTIYF. DNA of the CDR3: TGTGCCAGCAGTTTCCCCGGACAGACAGGAAACACCATATATTTT.

The V call is TRBV2, the J call TRBJ2-7, with a tentative D call TRBD1 (6 bases). The ends were cut back, 7 bases at V and 3 bases at J, with 13 bases in the middle. The CDR3 is 13 amino acids. Looked up from germline, CDR1 is SNHLY and CDR2 is FYNNEI. As DNA, the CDR3 is TGTGCCAGCAAACGGGACACGGTCTACGAGCAGTACTTC. Protein product: CASKRDTVYEQYF.

The J gene is TRBJ1-4, the V gene TRBV6-5; 7 bases are a match to TRBD1. The CDR3 covers 14 residues. After removal of 6 bases from V and 7 bases from J, the junction contained 8 bases not matched to a gene. Germline CDR1 reads MNHEY; CDR2 reads SVGAGI. CDR3 in amino acids: CASRETGRREKLFF. The CDR3 bases are TGTGCCAGCAGGGAGACAGGGAGGCGTGAAAAACTGTTTTTT.

This clone has just one count. The chain joins TRBV9 to TRBJ1-3; 9 bases are a match to TRBD1. There are 15 residues in the CDR3. Germline values: CDR1 SGDLS, CDR2 YYNGEE. Trimming removed 0 bases from V and 6 bases from J; junction bases left unmatched: 4. The DNA of the CDR3 is TGTGCCAGCAGCGTAGGGACAGGGGCGGCAAACACCATATATTTT. Its translation is CASSVGTGAANTIYF.

The chain has TRBV18 and TRBJ2-7; 8 bases map to TRBD2. The CDR3 runs to 14 residues. V gave up 5 bases and J gave up 2 bases; unmatched junction bases: 5. CDR1 is KGHSH and CDR2 is LQKENI in the germline V gene. CDR3 protein: CASSFPGGTYEQYF. CDR3 DNA: TGTGCCAGCTCATTTCCGGGAGGGACCTACGAGCAGTACTTC.